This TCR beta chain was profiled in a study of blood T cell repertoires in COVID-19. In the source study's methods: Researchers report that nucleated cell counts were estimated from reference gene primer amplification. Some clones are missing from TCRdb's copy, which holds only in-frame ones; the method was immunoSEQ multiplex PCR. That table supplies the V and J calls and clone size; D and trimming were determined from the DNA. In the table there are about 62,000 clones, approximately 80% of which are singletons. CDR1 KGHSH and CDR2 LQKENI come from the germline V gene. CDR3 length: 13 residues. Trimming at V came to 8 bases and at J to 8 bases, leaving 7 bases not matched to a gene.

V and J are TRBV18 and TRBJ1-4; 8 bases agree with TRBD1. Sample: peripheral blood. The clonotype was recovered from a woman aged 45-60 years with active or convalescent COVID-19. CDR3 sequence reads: CASTGGSMEKLFF. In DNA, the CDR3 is TGTGCCAGCACAGGGGGTAGTATGGAAAAACTGTTTTTT.